Sequencing of this TCR beta chain was carried out in a study of beta chain features in type 1 diabetes. Study-wide findings and caveats: TCRB CDR3s were moderately but significantly shorter in Type 1 diabetes patients in all four CD4+ subsets. Possible PCR preference for shorter templates applied equally to patients and controls.

This CDR3 comprises 14 residues. With V trimmed by 0 bases and J by 4 bases, 2 bases remained unmatched. CDR1 and CDR2 (germline): KGHSH, LQKENI. Expressed TCRB transcripts were sequenced because the isolated RNA had all been reverse transcribed beforehand. Libraries were prepared by immunoSEQ multiplex PCR; TCRdb keeps only in-frame clonotypes and omits some of them. The sample has 600,000 or so clones; roughly an eighth are singletons. This clone has just a few counts. Its cognate antigen is unknown. Sequencing used naive CD4+ T cells from blood. The J gene is TRBJ1-2, the V gene TRBV18, with TRBD1 matching 7 bases. The clonotype comes from a man in his late teens or twenties with type 1 diabetes. The CDR3 is CASSPPGQPYGYTF. Written as DNA, the CDR3 is TGTGCCAGCTCACCACCGGGACAGCCCTATGGCTACACCTTC.